The 11 T cell receptor beta chains given below trace back to one sample, sequenced in a study of cytomegalovirus exposure and HLA in healthy donors (dated 2017 in TCRdb). The library was made by the immunoSEQ multiplex PCR assay. For the multiplex PCR, a mixture combining 60 forward primers for TCR Vbeta segments and 13 reverse primers for TCR Jbeta segments was used. As stored in TCRdb, this immuneACCESS dataset retains in-frame rearrangements with V and J assigned. A fraction of the clones does not appear; measured against another copy, unresolved V genes explain less than half of the discrepancy, and the remainder lacks a known reason. This sample is represented by under 250,000 clones; around 80% of them were singletons. Around 0.45% of the sample lies in the top ten. Material for sequencing was PBMCs. These receptors all come from a boy aged 10-17 years in good health and CMV-seronegative.

The chain is built from TRBV7-9 and TRBJ1-2; D may be TRBD1 (6 bases). V shed 1 base and J shed 7 bases, with 13 bases lying between them. Germline V gene sequence: CDR1 SEHNR, CDR2 FQNEAQ (reference sequence). The CDR3 is 14 amino acids. CDR3 DNA: TGTGCCAGCAGCTTAGAATGGGGGCAGCTTGGCTACACCTTC. This codes for CASSLEWGQLGYTF.

V gene TRBV6-5 combines with J gene TRBJ2-5; TRBD2 might be the D (7 bases). Trimming cost V 10 bases and J 1 base, with 13 bases left between them. The CDR3 has 13 residues. Germline V gene lookup returns CDR1 MNHEY and CDR2 SVGAGI. In DNA form, the CDR3 reads TGTGCCATAGGGAGGGGGGGCCAAGAGACCCAGTACTTC. Protein: CAIGRGGQETQYF.

This chain uses TRBV10-3 with TRBJ1-2, with D possibly matching TRBD1 (5 bases). CDR3 length equals 14 residues. Germline-derived CDR1 and CDR2 are ENHRY and SYGVKD. The V end lost 4 bases, the J end lost 3 bases, and 12 bases lay between the germline ends. Here the CDR3 reads CAISVGGADYGYTF. The DNA for the CDR3 is TGTGCCATCAGTGTAGGTGGGGCGGACTATGGCTACACCTTC.

This clone was observed a handful of times. The gene calls are TRBV30 and TRBJ2-6, with a weak D call TRBD2 (6 bases). Trimming stripped 1 base from V and 4 bases from J, with 8 bases between. Germline CDR1 reads GTSNPN; CDR2 reads SVGIG (reference sequence). This CDR3 has 14 residues. In DNA form, the CDR3 reads TGTGCCTGGAGTGCGGGAGTGGGGGCCAACGTCCTGACTTTC. Translating gives CAWSAGVGANVLTF. Variable domain in full (rest from reference TRBV30 and TRBJ2-6): SQTIHQWPATLVQPVGSPLSLECTVEGTSNPNLYWYRQAAGRGLQLLFYSVGIGQISSEVPQNLSASRPQDRQFILSSKKLLLSDSGFYLCAWSAGVGANVLTFGAGSRLTVL.

This clone was found a few times. V gene TRBV19 combines with J gene TRBJ1-1; perhaps TRBD1 as D (5 bases). With 3 bases removed from V and 4 bases from J, the gap between germline ends came to 12 bases. CDR3 size: 14 residues. Germline-derived CDR1 and CDR2 are LNHDA and SQIVND (reference sequence). As DNA, the CDR3 is TGTGCCAGTAGTATTTCACAGGTCCCCACTGAAGCTTTCTTT. Translated, it gives CASSISQVPTEAFF.

The rearrangement uses TRBV6-1 and TRBJ1-2; unclear D gene. Trimming cost V 5 bases and J 8 bases, with 12 bases left between them. From germline, CDR1 is MNHNS and CDR2 SASEGT. This CDR3 spans 12 amino acids. CDR3 region: CASSLALLGYTF. CDR3 in DNA: TGTGCCAGCAGTCTTGCGCTTCTCGGCTACACCTTC.

J is TRBJ2-3 and V is TRBV5-1; 12 bases align to TRBD2. The V gene end was trimmed by 7 bases and the J gene end by 5 bases; junction bases not matched to a gene: 8. This CDR3 comprises 15 residues. Germline CDR1 and CDR2: SGHRS and YFSETQ. The CDR3 here is CASETSGGQKDTQYF. CDR3 bases: TGCGCCAGCGAGACTAGCGGGGGTCAGAAAGATACGCAGTATTTT.

In nucleotides, the CDR3 is TGTGCCTGGAGTGGCAGGGGCGATCAGCCCCAGCATTTT. Protein sequence: CAWSGRGDQPQHF. V gene TRBV30 combines with J gene TRBJ1-5, with D tentatively TRBD1 (6 bases). The CDR3 length is 13 residues. V was shortened by 1 base and J by 5 bases, with 9 bases between the two germline ends. Germline CDR1 is GTSNPN and CDR2 is SVGIG (reference sequence).

As DNA, the CDR3 is TGTGCCAGCAGCTTAGGTAGTGAAAACATTCAGTACTTC. It is translated as CASSLGSENIQYF. The V gene is TRBV7-2, the J gene TRBJ2-4, with unresolved D. Between the trimmed V and J ends, which lost 1 base and 5 bases, there was a span of 6 bases. Germline V CDR1 and CDR2: SGHTA, FQGNSA. CDR3 length: 13 amino acids.

V is TRBV11-3 and J is TRBJ1-1; D is unresolved. The ends were cut back, 1 base at V and 5 bases at J, with 14 bases in the middle. This CDR3 spans 15 amino acids. The germline V gene encodes CDR1 SGHNT and CDR2 YENEEA. The CDR3, as DNA: TGTGCCAGCAGCTTAGCGGCCATGACGGGAACTGAAGCTTTCTTT. This gives the protein CASSLAAMTGTEAFF.

This chain connects TRBV5-6 to TRBJ1-6; 7 bases are shared with TRBD1. The germline gives CDR1 SGHDT, CDR2 YYEEEE. There are 15 residues in the CDR3. After removal of 3 bases from V and 7 bases from J, the junction contained 7 bases not matched to a gene. In DNA form, the CDR3 reads TGTGCCAGCAGCTCTGAACAGGGACAGAATTCACCCCTCCACTTT. Protein: CASSSEQGQNSPLHF.